The clone carrying this T cell receptor (beta chain) has only one observation. The source of the sample is a study of T-cell reconstitution after alpha-beta-depleted transplantation in children. Unique molecular identifiers were used in preparing the TCRbeta library. TCRdb independently ran MiXCR on the PCR reads; one entry per CDR3 protein. The sample consists of 70,000 to 95,000 distinct CDR3 sequences, 15% to 19% of them appearing once. The V gene end was trimmed by 5 bases and the J gene end by 0 bases; junction bases not matched to a gene: 5. CDR1 is SGHVS and CDR2 is FQNEAQ in the germline V gene. This CDR3 is built from 15 residues.

The sequencing here drew on PBMCs, mostly from graft donor cells, taken 180 days after TCRalphabeta/CD19-depleted stem cell transplant. The chain recombines TRBV7-8 with TRBJ1-1, with 8 bases aligning to TRBD1. The sequence came from a male patient between 2 and 9 years old who had a stem cell transplant for acute lymphoblastic leukemia, so the T cells may come from the graft donor. CDR3 region: CASSNRGAMNTEAFF. The CDR3 DNA sequence: TGTGCCAGCAGCAACAGGGGGGCCATGAACACTGAAGCTTTCTTT.